These 8 T cell receptor beta chains were all obtained from the same sample, sequenced in a study of cytomegalovirus exposure and HLA in healthy donors. The PCR contained 60 Vbeta and 13 Jbeta primers. The assay was immunoSEQ multiplex PCR, and TCRdb's table has in-frame clones only and misses some. Seen here are some 65,000 clones, approximately 75% observed once, and the top ten hold about 23%. The sequencing sample was made of PBMCs. All receptors come from a man aged 50 or older in good health and CMV-seropositive.

The chain joins TRBV21-1 to TRBJ2-3; no check of the table's D call, TRBD1, against the DNA was made. TRBV21-1 is a known pseudogene. This CDR3 comprises 16 residues. The CDR3 region is CASSKAQEINTDTQYF. DNA for the CDR3: TGTGCCAGCAGCAAAGCACAGGAGATCAACACAGATACGCAGTATTTT.

This chain joins TRBV6-1 and TRBJ1-5; 8 bases fit TRBD1. The trim removed 5 bases at V and 1 base at J, leaving 4 bases unmatched. Germline V gene lookup returns CDR1 MNHNS and CDR2 SASEGT. This CDR3 region has 15 residues. The CDR3 bases are TGTGCCAGCAGTCAGGGGGCTTTGAGCAATCAGCCCCAGCATTTT. Residues: CASSQGALSNQPQHF.

The gene calls are TRBV5-6 and TRBJ1-3; D perhaps matches TRBD1 (5 bases). V dropped 2 bases and J dropped 2 bases, with 11 bases sitting between them. The CDR3 totals 15 residues. Germline loops: CDR1 SGHDT, CDR2 YYEEEE. CDR3 sequence reads: CASSFLGAAGNTIYF. CDR3 DNA sequence: TGTGCCAGCAGCTTCTTAGGGGCTGCTGGAAACACCATATATTTT. Together with reference TRBV5-6 and TRBJ1-3, the CDR3 gives the full variable domain: DAGVTQSPTHLIKTRGQQVTLRCSPKSGHDTVSWYQQALGQGPQFIFQYYEEEERQRGNFPDRFSGHQFPNYSSELNVNALLLGDSALYLCASSFLGAAGNTIYFGEGSWLTVV.

The V call is TRBV29-1, the J call TRBJ2-1; 8 bases agree with TRBD2. Germline CDR1 and CDR2: SQVTM and ANQGSEA. The CDR3 consists of 13 residues. Losses at the gene ends were 1 base for V and 7 bases for J; bases not matched to a gene: 3. In nucleotides, the CDR3 is TGCAGCGTTGAAGGAATAGCGGGGAATGAGCAGTTCTTC. Protein product: CSVEGIAGNEQFF.

This clone was seen a single time. The rearrangement joins TRBV4-1 to TRBJ1-5; TRBD1 is a possible D gene (5 bases). With 1 base removed from V and 0 bases from J, the gap between germline ends came to 10 bases. Germline V gives CDR1 MGHRA, CDR2 YSYEKL. The CDR3 contains 16 residues. CDR3 DNA: TGCGCCAGCAGCCAAGTCGGGGGGTATAGCAATCAGCCCCAGCATTTT. Translation: CASSQVGGYSNQPQHF.

The genes are TRBV4-1 and TRBJ1-3; D call uncertain. Germline assignment: CDR1 MGHRA and CDR2 YSYEKL. Trimming removed 5 bases at V and 2 bases at J, with 13 bases between. The CDR3 extends over 15 amino acids. CDR3 nucleotides: TGCGCCAGCAGCAAGGGAGAGCACCCTGGAAACACCATATATTTT. Residues: CASSKGEHPGNTIYF.

The chain joins TRBV6-5 to TRBJ1-5, with 7 bases identical to TRBD1. The V gene's germline CDR1 is MNHEY and CDR2 SVGAGI. J gave up 5 bases and V 6 bases, and 7 bases lay outside the gene matches. The CDR3 sequence is 14 residues long. The CDR3 loop reads CASSGRQGYQPQHF. The CDR3, as DNA: TGTGCCAGCAGCGGTCGACAGGGCTATCAGCCCCAGCATTTT.

This clone was picked up a small number of times. The gene calls are TRBV2 and TRBJ2-5, with a possible D match to TRBD1 (5 bases). Germline V gene data show CDR1 as SNHLY and CDR2 as FYNNEI. Deletions cut 7 bases from V and 2 bases from J, with 14 bases between. The CDR3 sequence is 14 residues long. The CDR3 sequence is CASTREAGQETQYF. CDR3 coding DNA: TGTGCCAGCACCCGAGAGGCAGGGCAAGAGACCCAGTACTTC.